This T cell receptor (beta chain) was obtained from a study of T cell responses to AZD1222 COVID-19 vaccine. Findings of the study overall: Reports indicate that nearly half of spike-specific TCRs are directed at unmutated variant regions.

In regard to this clone: Its specificity is not known.

The V and J ends lost 3 bases and 2 bases, in that order; junction bases with no gene match: 9. This CDR3 is 16 amino acids long. Germline assignment: CDR1 SEHNR and CDR2 FQNEAQ (reference sequence). Produced via immunoSEQ multiplex PCR; TCRdb's table is partial and in-frame only. This table holds 150,000 or so clones, 90% found once. V gene TRBV7-9 combines with J gene TRBJ1-2; 7 nucleotides align to TRBD1. Source: peripheral blood, taken on day 0 of AZD1222 vaccination. The origin of this receptor is an adult in good health. CDR3 loop: CASSFIGQQGNYGYTF. The CDR3 nucleotides are TGTGCCAGCAGCTTCATAGGTCAACAGGGGAACTATGGCTACACCTTC.